One T cell receptor beta chain is described in this entry. The authors' processing: Estimated nucleated cell counts came from reference gene primer amplification. Some clones are missing from TCRdb's copy, which holds only in-frame ones; the method was immunoSEQ multiplex PCR. The DNA was the basis for D and trimming; V, J and clone size are from that table. The sample consists of 280,000 or so clones, around 89% of them appearing once. This record comes from a study of blood T cell repertoires in COVID-19. Germline V lookup: CDR1 SQVTM, CDR2 ANQGSEA. Trimming stripped 6 bases from V and 1 base from J, with 6 bases between. This CDR3 region has 11 residues.

The chain has TRBV29-1 and TRBJ2-5; D not certain. The sequenced material came from peripheral blood. The TCR comes from a woman aged 25 to 39 who had recovered from COVID-19. In DNA form, the CDR3 reads TGCAGCGTCTACCTCCAAGAGACCCAGTACTTC. It encodes CSVYLQETQYF.